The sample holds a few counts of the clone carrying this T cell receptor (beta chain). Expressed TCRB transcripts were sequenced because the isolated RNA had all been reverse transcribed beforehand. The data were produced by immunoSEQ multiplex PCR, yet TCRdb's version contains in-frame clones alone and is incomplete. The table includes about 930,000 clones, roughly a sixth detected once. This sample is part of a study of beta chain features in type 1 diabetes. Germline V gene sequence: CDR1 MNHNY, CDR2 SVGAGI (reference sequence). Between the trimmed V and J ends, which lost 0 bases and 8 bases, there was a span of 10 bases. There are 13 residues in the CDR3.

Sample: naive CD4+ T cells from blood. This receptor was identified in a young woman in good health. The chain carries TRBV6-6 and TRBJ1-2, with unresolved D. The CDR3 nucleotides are TGTGCCAGCAGTTACTCGAGGACCGCGGGCTACACCTTC. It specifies CASSYSRTAGYTF.